Below, one T cell receptor beta chain is given with its context. Antigen specificity is unknown. This record comes from a study of cytomegalovirus exposure and HLA in healthy donors. Study at large: Unique TCR beta sequences numbering fewer than 130 million came from around 180 million T cells in an earlier analysis. Findings and caveats of the study: A previous analysis found most TCR beta V segments productive roughly 87% or roughly 30% of the time.

PCR amplification relied on 60 Vbeta primers (plus 13 Jbeta primers). Profiled with immunoSEQ multiplex PCR; TCRdb holds only in-frame clones, not every one. The sample yields about 59,000 clones, 83% seen once. The receptor comes from a human donor in good health. Input material: PBMCs.

The CDR3 loop is CASSLGTGPSYNEQFF. The CDR3 nucleotides are TGCGCCAGCAGTCTCGGGACAGGGCCCTCCTACAATGAGCAGTTCTTC. The chain links TRBV10-1 to TRBJ2-1; 9 nucleotides align to TRBD1. CDR3 length: 16 amino acids. CDR1 WNHNN and CDR2 SYGVQD come from the germline V gene (reference sequence). V dropped 5 bases and J dropped 0; count of bases not matched to a gene: 5.